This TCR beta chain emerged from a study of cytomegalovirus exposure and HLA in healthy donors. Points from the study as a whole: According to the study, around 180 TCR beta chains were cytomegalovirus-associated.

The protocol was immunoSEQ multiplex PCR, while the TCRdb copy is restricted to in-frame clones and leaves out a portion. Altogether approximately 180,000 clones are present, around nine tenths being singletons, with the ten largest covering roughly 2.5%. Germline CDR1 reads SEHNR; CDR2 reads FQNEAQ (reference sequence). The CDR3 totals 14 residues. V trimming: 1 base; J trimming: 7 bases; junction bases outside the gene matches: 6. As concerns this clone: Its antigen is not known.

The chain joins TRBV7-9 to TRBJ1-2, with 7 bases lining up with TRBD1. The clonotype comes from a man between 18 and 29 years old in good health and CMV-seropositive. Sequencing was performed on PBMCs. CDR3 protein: CASSLDEGASGYTF. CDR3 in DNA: TGTGCCAGCAGCTTAGATGAGGGGGCGAGTGGCTACACCTTC.